What follows are 30 T cell receptor beta chains derived from one specimen sequenced in a study of cytomegalovirus exposure and HLA in healthy donors. The method was immunoSEQ multiplex PCR; TCRdb's version includes in-frame clones alone and lacks a portion of them. The repertoire has 150,000 to 200,000 clones, about 86% of them found once; the top ten carry around 2.8%. Sequencing input: PBMCs. These receptors originate from a woman aged 18-29 years in good health and CMV-seropositive.

The chain has TRBV20-1 and TRBJ1-2; D not resolved. The germline CDR1 and CDR2 sequences are DFQATT and SNEGSKA (reference sequence). CDR3 length: 9 residues. With 7 bases removed from V and 8 bases from J, the gap between germline ends came to 8 bases. CDR3 nucleotides: TGCAGTGTGGCCGCCGGCTACACCTTC. Translation: CSVAAGYTF.

V and J are TRBV12-5 and TRBJ1-2; possibly TRBD1 for D (6 bases). This CDR3 is 12 amino acids long. V lost 4 bases and J lost 8, with 11 bases in between. CDR1 is LGHNT, CDR2 FRNRAP, per germline. CDR3 DNA: TGTGCTAGTGGTTCAACAGGGAGAGGCTACACCTTC. As protein: CASGSTGRGYTF.

The rearrangement links TRBV5-4 to TRBJ1-2, with 7 nucleotides matching TRBD1. This CDR3 is built from 15 residues. The germline V gene has CDR1 SGHNT and CDR2 YYREEE (reference sequence). V shed 5 bases and J 0 bases; nucleotides not matched to a gene: 7. CDR3 loop: CASRMGTEANYGYTF. The CDR3 DNA reads TGTGCCAGCAGGATGGGGACAGAAGCTAACTATGGCTACACCTTC.

The chain recombines TRBV7-9 with TRBJ1-2, with D possibly being TRBD1 (6 bases). CDR3 length equals 13 residues. CDR1 and CDR2 from the germline V gene are SEHNR and FQNEAQ (reference sequence). CDR3: CGKNRGRNYGYTF. The CDR3 nucleotides are TGTGGGAAGAATAGGGGGAGAAACTATGGCTACACCTTC.

The rearrangement joins TRBV9 to TRBJ1-4; a possible D gene is TRBD1 (5 bases). This CDR3 is 14 amino acids long. The V gene lost 3 bases and the J gene lost 8 bases, with 14 bases spanning the gap. The germline CDR1 and CDR2 sequences are SGDLS and YYNGEE. The CDR3 nucleotides are TGTGCCAGCAGCGGCATGGGGGGTGAGGAAAAACTGTTTTTT. It yields the protein CASSGMGGEEKLFF.

This chain links TRBV7-8 with TRBJ1-3, with D uncertain. The CDR3 sequence is 16 residues long. Germline assignment: CDR1 SGHVS and CDR2 FQNEAQ. Trimming removed 5 bases at V and 4 bases at J, with 18 bases between. The CDR3 DNA reads as TGTGCCAGCAGCCAGCGGACGTCCATTATCGGAAACACCATATATTTT. Translated: CASSQRTSIIGNTIYF.

V is TRBV14 and J is TRBJ1-2; TRBD1 matches 8 bases. The CDR3 contains 12 residues. Losses at the gene ends were 5 bases for V and 7 bases for J; bases not matched to a gene: 3. The germline gives CDR1 SGHDN, CDR2 FVKESK. CDR3 DNA: TGTGCCAGCAGCGGGACAGGACCTGGCTACACCTTC. It translates to CASSGTGPGYTF.

In this sample, this clone turned up once. The chain employs TRBV19 and TRBJ2-1; TRBD1 matches 8 bases. The CDR3 is 16 amino acids. The V gene's germline CDR1 is LNHDA and CDR2 SQIVND (reference sequence). V shed 5 bases, J shed 8 bases, and the junction held 14 bases outside the gene matches. CDR3 amino acids: CASSLLSGTGTYEQFF. Here the CDR3 DNA reads TGTGCCAGTAGTTTGCTATCCGGGACAGGAACCTATGAGCAGTTCTTC.

J is TRBJ1-1 and V is TRBV5-6, with no clear D. The germline V and J ends were trimmed by 0 bases and 2 bases, with 14 bases remaining between them. This CDR3 has 16 amino acids. The germline CDR1 and CDR2 sequences are SGHDT and YYEEEE. The CDR3 sequence: CASSLGLWARNTEAFF. Written as DNA, the CDR3 is TGTGCCAGCAGCTTGGGGTTGTGGGCCCGCAACACTGAAGCTTTCTTT.

The chain has TRBV7-8 and TRBJ2-7, with 7 bases that match TRBD1. After removal of 4 bases from V and 2 bases from J, the junction contained 11 bases not matched to a gene. The CDR3 loop spans 16 amino acids. CDR1 and CDR2 (germline): SGHVS, FQNEAQ. The CDR3 protein is CASSSTGASLPYEQYF. DNA for the CDR3: TGTGCCAGCAGCTCAACAGGGGCTAGCCTCCCCTACGAGCAGTACTTC.

V and J are TRBV27 and TRBJ2-1; a weak D match, TRBD2 (7 bases). The germline V and J ends were trimmed by 3 bases and 3 bases, with 15 bases remaining between them. Looked up from germline, CDR1 is MNHEY and CDR2 is SMNVEV (reference sequence). CDR3 length equals 16 residues. The DNA of the CDR3 is TGTGCCAGCAGTTTGGGGGGGGGCGGACACTACAATGAGCAGTTCTTC. Translating gives CASSLGGGGHYNEQFF.

This chain links TRBV27 with TRBJ2-3, with D tentatively TRBD2 (6 bases). This CDR3 spans 13 amino acids. Germline V gene sequence: CDR1 MNHEY, CDR2 SMNVEV (reference sequence). Trimming took 7 bases from V and 3 from J, leaving 11 bases between them. The CDR3 here is CASTRGVTDTQYF. The CDR3, as DNA: TGTGCCAGCACGCGGGGAGTGACAGATACGCAGTATTTT.

Only a few counts were recorded for this clone. The sample holds other DNA sequences that translate to the same CDR3. The chain employs TRBV5-1 and TRBJ2-3, with 7 bases that match TRBD1. The CDR3 has 15 amino acids. Germline assignment: CDR1 SGHRS and CDR2 YFSETQ. The ends lost 2 bases at V and 1 base at J; junction bases unmatched: 4. The CDR3 DNA is TGCGCCAGCAGCTTAAGGGGGCTGGGCACAGATACGCAGTATTTT. Translating it yields CASSLRGLGTDTQYF.

This clone came up once. The V and J genes are TRBV11-3 and TRBJ1-6; D is undetermined. The germline CDR1 and CDR2 sequences are SGHNT and YENEEA. Trimming cost V 1 base and J 7 bases, with 14 bases left between them. The CDR3 contains 16 residues. CDR3 sequence: CASSLVASQKNSPLHF. The DNA for the CDR3 is TGTGCCAGCAGCTTAGTAGCGAGCCAAAAAAATTCACCCCTCCACTTT. Variable domain in full (rest from reference TRBV11-3 and TRBJ1-6): EAGVVQSPRYKIIEKKQPVAFWCNPISGHNTLYWYLQNLGQGPELLIRYENEEAVDDSQLPKDRFSAERLKGVDSTLKIQPAELGDSAVYLCASSLVASQKNSPLHFGNGTRLTVT.

V and J are TRBV10-3 and TRBJ2-2; 14 bases map to TRBD2. The length of the CDR3 is 19 residues. With 2 bases clipped from V and 2 bases from J, the junction kept 7 bases outside the gene matches. CDR1 is ENHRY, CDR2 SYGVKD, per germline. For the CDR3, the DNA is TGTGCCATCAGTGAGACCGGACTAGCGGGGGGCTCAAACACCGGGGAGCTGTTTTTT. This translates into CAISETGLAGGSNTGELFF.

The V gene is TRBV9, the J gene TRBJ2-1, with TRBD2 matching over 8 bases. Germline CDR1 SGDLS, CDR2 YYNGEE. There are 15 residues in the CDR3. After removal of 0 bases from V and 2 bases from J, the junction contained 1 base not matched to a gene. The CDR3 region has the DNA TGTGCCAGCAGCGTAGCGGGGGGGACCTACAATGAGCAGTTCTTC. Protein sequence: CASSVAGGTYNEQFF.

The J gene is TRBJ2-7, the V gene TRBV5-1, with 7 bases matching TRBD1. V shed 4 bases and J 2 bases; nucleotides not matched to a gene: 9. The CDR3 is made up of 15 amino acids. The germline gives CDR1 SGHRS, CDR2 YFSETQ. Here the CDR3 DNA reads TGCGCCAGCAGCCTCGGGACAGACTCTACCTACGAGCAGTACTTC. As protein: CASSLGTDSTYEQYF.

The chain uses TRBV7-2 and TRBJ1-1; D is unresolved. The CDR3 runs 14 residues. Per germline, CDR1 SGHTA and CDR2 FQGNSA. Trimming took off 5 bases at V and 2 bases at J, with 12 bases between the two ends. CDR3: CASSGRWRNTEAFF. The CDR3 DNA reads TGTGCCAGCAGCGGTCGATGGAGAAACACTGAAGCTTTCTTT.

The genes are TRBV5-1 and TRBJ1-3; 7 bases map to TRBD1. The CDR3 consists of 15 residues. CDR1 and CDR2 (germline): SGHRS, YFSETQ. V shed 5 bases and J 1 base; nucleotides not matched to a gene: 6. The CDR3 bases are TGCGCCAGCAGTAAAGGACAGGCTTCTGGAAACACCATATATTTT. Its protein product is CASSKGQASGNTIYF.

The chain has TRBV28 and TRBJ1-1; TRBD1 matches at 7 bases. This CDR3 is built from 11 residues. Trimming took 9 bases from V and 7 from J; bases not matched to a gene: 5. The germline CDR1 and CDR2 sequences are MDHEN and SYDVKM. CDR3 region: CASGTAVEAFF. The CDR3 DNA reads as TGTGCCAGTGGGACAGCCGTTGAAGCTTTCTTT. Full variable domain (missing parts from reference TRBV28 and TRBJ1-1): DVKVTQSSRYLVKRTGEKVFLECVQDMDHENMFWYRQDPGLGLRLIYFSYDVKMKEKGDIPEGYSVSREKKERFSLILESASTNQTSMYLCASGTAVEAFFGQGTRLTVV.

The chain joins TRBV7-8 to TRBJ2-2; tentative D call: TRBD2 (5 bases). V gave up 5 bases and J gave up 0 bases, with 13 bases separating them. Germline assignment: CDR1 SGHVS and CDR2 FQNEAQ. CDR3 length: 16 residues. The DNA of the CDR3 is TGTGCCAGCAGCCCAGGATGGACTCCGAACACCGGGGAGCTGTTTTTT. Translating gives CASSPGWTPNTGELFF.

This clone occurred a few times. The chain is built from TRBV19 and TRBJ1-1; a possible D gene is TRBD1 (5 bases). Trimming took off 5 bases at V and 4 bases at J, with 11 bases between the two ends. CDR1 and CDR2 (germline): LNHDA, SQIVND (reference sequence). The CDR3 is made up of 13 amino acids. The CDR3 nucleotides read TGTGCCAGTAGTCACGGGGGAGGCACTGAAGCTTTCTTT. The encoded protein is CASSHGGGTEAFF.

The chain combines TRBV12-5 with TRBJ1-1; D gene ambiguous. Between the trimmed V and J ends, which lost 2 bases and 3 bases, there was a span of 7 bases. Per the germline V gene, CDR1 is LGHNT and CDR2 is FRNRAP. The CDR3 is 13 residues long. The CDR3 sequence is CASGLSTDTEAFF. CDR3 nucleotides: TGTGCTAGTGGTTTGTCAACAGACACTGAAGCTTTCTTT.

The rearrangement uses TRBV5-4 and TRBJ2-7; 7 bases line up with TRBD1. This CDR3 has 14 amino acids. The V gene's germline CDR1 is SGHNT and CDR2 YYREEE (reference sequence). J gave up 6 bases and V 2 bases, and 8 bases lay outside the gene matches. The CDR3 reads CASSFRQGSLEQYF. The DNA for the CDR3 is TGTGCCAGCAGCTTTAGACAGGGTAGTCTCGAGCAGTACTTC.

V and J are TRBV27 and TRBJ2-3, with 8 bases aligning to TRBD1. CDR3 length: 18 residues. Germline trimming cut 6 bases from V and 4 bases from J; bases unmatched to any gene: 18. From germline, CDR1 is MNHEY and CDR2 SMNVEV (reference sequence). CDR3: CASSPAAPTGDASDTQYF. Here the CDR3 DNA reads TGTGCCAGCAGCCCCGCCGCCCCGACAGGGGACGCCTCAGATACGCAGTATTTT.

This chain links TRBV9 with TRBJ1-2; 8 bases match TRBD1. V shed 4 bases and J 8 bases; nucleotides not matched to a gene: 10. Germline-derived CDR1 and CDR2 are SGDLS and YYNGEE. The CDR3 is 14 amino acids. As DNA, the CDR3 is TGTGCCAGCAGCCCCAGGGGGCCCCGGAAAGGCTACACCTTC. This sequence encodes CASSPRGPRKGYTF. Filled out from reference TRBV9 and TRBJ1-2, the complete variable domain reads DSGVTQTPKHLITATGQRVTLRCSPRSGDLSVYWYQQSLDQGLQFLIQYYNGEERAKGNILERFSAQQFPDLHSELNLSSLELGDSALYFCASSPRGPRKGYTFGSGTRLTVV.

The rearrangement links TRBV29-1 to TRBJ1-1; D may be TRBD1 (6 bases). Trimming took off 7 bases at V and 3 bases at J, with 15 bases between the two ends. The CDR3 contains 13 residues. Germline V gene lookup returns CDR1 SQVTM and CDR2 ANQGSEA. Written as DNA, the CDR3 is TGCAGCGCCCGCCTAGCAGGGGACACTGAAGCTTTCTTT. Translation gives CSARLAGDTEAFF.

This chain uses TRBV18 with TRBJ1-6; 7 nucleotides agree with TRBD1. The germline CDR1 and CDR2 sequences are KGHSH and LQKENI. Germline trimming cut 0 bases from V and 7 bases from J; bases unmatched to any gene: 3. The CDR3 runs 15 residues. CDR3 protein: CASSPPGTENSPLHF. CDR3 coding DNA: TGTGCCAGCTCACCACCTGGGACAGAGAATTCACCCCTCCACTTT.

The V and J genes are TRBV19 and TRBJ1-2; D gene ambiguous. Trimming took 3 bases from V and 1 from J, leaving 15 bases between them. This CDR3 region has 16 residues. CDR1 and CDR2 (germline): LNHDA, SQIVND (reference sequence). CDR3 sequence reads: CASSMSSVRHNYGYTF. The DNA for the CDR3 is TGTGCCAGTAGTATGTCTTCTGTCAGACATAACTATGGCTACACCTTC.

CDR3 amino acids: CASSLTGYQPQHF. The CDR3 bases are TGTGCCAGCAGCCTGACAGGGTATCAGCCCCAGCATTTT. The V call is TRBV28, the J call TRBJ1-5; 7 bases line up with TRBD1. The V gene end was trimmed by 6 bases and the J gene end by 5 bases; junction bases not matched to a gene: 4. The CDR3 spans 13 residues. Germline CDR1 and CDR2: MDHEN and SYDVKM.